A selection of T cell receptor beta chains follows, all from one sample in a study of T cells after yellow fever vaccination. TCRdb reprocessed the 5' RACE reads with MiXCR, giving one entry per CDR3 protein. Here the sample spans 120,000 or so distinct CDR3 sequences, 12% to 15% being singletons. Source: CD8+ T cells sorted from PBMCs, taken 5 days after the yellow fever booster vaccination. These receptors were taken from a man aged 18 to 30 who received the YFV17D yellow fever vaccine. Both conserved end residues are part of each CDR3. The D gene is left open where the match is weak. Only some rows state a clone size, as once, few, many or a class for expanded clones.

d_gene: TRBD2; j_gene: TRBJ2-3; abundance: few; v_gene: TRBV29-1; CDR3nt: TGCAGCGTTTCGACTAGCGGGGGAAATACGCAGTATTTT; CDR3aa: CSVSTSGGNTQYF
d_gene: TRBD2; j_gene: TRBJ2-7; abundance: few; v_gene: TRBV6-2/TRBV6-3; CDR3nt: TGTGCCAGCAGTTACTCGGACACCGGGACTAGCGGGGAGTACTTC; CDR3aa: CASSYSDTGTSGEYF
d_gene: -; j_gene: TRBJ2-1; abundance: -; v_gene: TRBV20-1; CDR3nt: TGCAGTGCAGGGGGGCCTTTCGTCAATGAGCAGTTCTTC; CDR3aa: CSAGGPFVNEQFF
d_gene: -; j_gene: TRBJ1-1; abundance: -; v_gene: TRBV7-9; CDR3nt: TGTGCCAGCAGCTTAATTTTAGGGGAAACTGAAGCTTTCTTT; CDR3aa: CASSLILGETEAFF
d_gene: -; j_gene: TRBJ2-7; abundance: few; v_gene: TRBV4-1; CDR3nt: TGCGCCAGCAGTTCGGGGTTCACCTACGAGCAGTACTTC; CDR3aa: CASSSGFTYEQYF
d_gene: TRBD2; j_gene: TRBJ2-1; abundance: -; v_gene: TRBV7-3; CDR3nt: TGTGCCAGCAGCTTAAGTGGTAGCGGGGGGGTTGAGCAGTTCTTC; CDR3aa: CASSLSGSGGVEQFF
d_gene: -; j_gene: TRBJ2-7; abundance: -; v_gene: TRBV29-1; CDR3nt: TGCAGCGTTGAACAGGGAGGCGAGCAGTACTTC; CDR3aa: CSVEQGGEQYF
d_gene: -; j_gene: TRBJ1-6; abundance: many; v_gene: TRBV6-2/TRBV6-3; CDR3nt: TGTGCCAGCAGTTACACGGGTTCACCCCTCCACTTT; CDR3aa: CASSYTGSPLHF
d_gene: -; j_gene: TRBJ2-1; abundance: -; v_gene: TRBV20-1; CDR3nt: TGCAGTGCTAGAGATCTGGGGGGGGCCCAGTATGAGCAGTTCTTC; CDR3aa: CSARDLGGAQYEQFF
d_gene: -; j_gene: TRBJ1-5; abundance: -; v_gene: TRBV4-1; CDR3nt: TGCGCCAGCTCGACCGTCGGGGGTCAGCCCCAGCATTTT; CDR3aa: CASSTVGGQPQHF
d_gene: TRBD1; j_gene: TRBJ2-5; abundance: -; v_gene: TRBV29-1; CDR3nt: TGCAGCGTTGAGGGACAGGGGGCTCCCCAAGAGACCCAGTACTTC; CDR3aa: CSVEGQGAPQETQYF
d_gene: -; j_gene: TRBJ2-1; abundance: -; v_gene: TRBV29-1; CDR3nt: TGCAGCGTTGACCGATGGGATGAGCAGTTCTTC; CDR3aa: CSVDRWDEQFF
d_gene: TRBD2; j_gene: TRBJ2-1; abundance: -; v_gene: TRBV5-1; CDR3nt: TGCGCCAGCAGCTTGGAGTTTGGGGTGGCGGGGGACAATGAGCAGTTCTTC; CDR3aa: CASSLEFGVAGDNEQFF
d_gene: TRBD2; j_gene: TRBJ2-1; abundance: many; v_gene: TRBV4-3; CDR3nt: TGCGCCAGCAGCCCCGGGACTAGCGGCTACAATGAGCAGTTCTTC; CDR3aa: CASSPGTSGYNEQFF
d_gene: -; j_gene: TRBJ2-5; abundance: few; v_gene: TRBV6-2/TRBV6-3; CDR3nt: TGTGCCAGCAGGAAGGACAGAGGGGTCCAAGAGACCCAGTACTTC; CDR3aa: CASRKDRGVQETQYF
d_gene: -; j_gene: TRBJ2-7; abundance: few; v_gene: TRBV7-8; CDR3nt: TGTGCCAGCAGCTTACGCCAGGGAAACGAGCAGTACTTC; CDR3aa: CASSLRQGNEQYF
d_gene: TRBD1; j_gene: TRBJ2-1; abundance: -; v_gene: TRBV7-8; CDR3nt: TGTGCCAGCAGCTCACATCGGACAGGGGGCAAGTTAAATGAGCAGTTCTTC; CDR3aa: CASSSHRTGGKLNEQFF
d_gene: TRBD2; j_gene: TRBJ2-2; abundance: -; v_gene: TRBV29-1; CDR3nt: TGCAGCGCTGAAGGCGGGAGCGGGGGTTCAGGGGAGCTGTTTTTT; CDR3aa: CSAEGGSGGSGELFF
d_gene: -; j_gene: TRBJ2-7; abundance: -; v_gene: TRBV7-8; CDR3nt: TGTGCCAGCAGCTTAGGTCCGGGGGTACTCTACGAGCAGTACTTC; CDR3aa: CASSLGPGVLYEQYF
d_gene: -; j_gene: TRBJ1-1; abundance: many; v_gene: TRBV29-1; CDR3nt: TGCAGCGTTGGGGAAAACACTGAAGCTTTCTTT; CDR3aa: CSVGENTEAFF
d_gene: -; j_gene: TRBJ1-2; abundance: few; v_gene: TRBV6-5; CDR3nt: TGTGCCAGCAGTTTTAGGGGTCCACAGGGCTATGGCTACACCTTC; CDR3aa: CASSFRGPQGYGYTF
d_gene: -; j_gene: TRBJ2-7; abundance: -; v_gene: TRBV6-2/TRBV6-3; CDR3nt: TGTGCCAGCAGTACACAGGGATCCTACGAGCAGTACTTC; CDR3aa: CASSTQGSYEQYF
d_gene: -; j_gene: TRBJ2-1; abundance: many; v_gene: TRBV10-3; CDR3nt: TGTGCCATTACTACCGGACAGAGCCCAAGTTACAATGAGCAGTTCTTC; CDR3aa: CAITTGQSPSYNEQFF
d_gene: -; j_gene: TRBJ1-1; abundance: once; v_gene: TRBV10-3; CDR3nt: TGTGCCATCAGGGGAGGACGGCAGGTAGCTTTCTTT; CDR3aa: CAIRGGRQVAFF
d_gene: -; j_gene: TRBJ2-1; abundance: -; v_gene: TRBV5-5; CDR3nt: TGTGCCAGCAGCTGGCGGACATCGAGCTCCTACAATGAGCAGTTCTTC; CDR3aa: CASSWRTSSSYNEQFF
d_gene: TRBD1; j_gene: TRBJ2-1; abundance: -; v_gene: TRBV11-3; CDR3nt: TGTGCCAGCAGCTCCAGGGGGCGTGAAAATGAGCAGTTCTTC; CDR3aa: CASSSRGRENEQFF
d_gene: -; j_gene: TRBJ2-2; abundance: many; v_gene: TRBV4-1; CDR3nt: TGCGCCAGCCGACCGAACACCGGGGAGCTGTTTTTT; CDR3aa: CASRPNTGELFF
d_gene: -; j_gene: TRBJ2-7; abundance: -; v_gene: TRBV30; CDR3nt: TGTGCCTGGAGTGTACGAGCCGATCCACCGACCTACGAGCAGTACTTC; CDR3aa: CAWSVRADPPTYEQYF
d_gene: TRBD1; j_gene: TRBJ2-1; abundance: -; v_gene: TRBV5-1; CDR3nt: TGCGCCAGACAGGGGCGCGACAATGAGCAGTTCTTC; CDR3aa: CARQGRDNEQFF
d_gene: TRBD2; j_gene: TRBJ2-3; abundance: -; v_gene: TRBV12-3/TRBV12-4; CDR3nt: TGTGCCAGCAGTATATGGAGTAGCGGGGGTCCCCCGGCGGATACGCAGTATTTT; CDR3aa: CASSIWSSGGPPADTQYF
d_gene: TRBD1; j_gene: TRBJ1-2; abundance: -; v_gene: TRBV9; CDR3nt: TGTGCCAGCAGCCGCGGGACAGGGGGCAGAAGGGAATACGGCTACACCTTC; CDR3aa: CASSRGTGGRREYGYTF